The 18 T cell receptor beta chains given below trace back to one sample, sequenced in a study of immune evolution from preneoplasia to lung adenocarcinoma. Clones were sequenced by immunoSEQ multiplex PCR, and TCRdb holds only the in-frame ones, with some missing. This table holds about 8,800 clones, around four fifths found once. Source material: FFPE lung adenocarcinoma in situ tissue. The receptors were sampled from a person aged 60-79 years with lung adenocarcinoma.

CDR3 amino acids: CASSYGVGPRNEQFF. CDR3 sequence (DNA): TGTGCCAGCAGCTACGGAGTCGGACCAAGGAATGAGCAGTTCTTC. The gene calls are TRBV7-2 and TRBJ2-1; no reliable D call. CDR1 is SGHTA and CDR2 is FQGNSA in the germline V gene. The CDR3 runs to 15 residues. Trimming cost V 4 bases and J 7 bases, with 17 bases left between them.

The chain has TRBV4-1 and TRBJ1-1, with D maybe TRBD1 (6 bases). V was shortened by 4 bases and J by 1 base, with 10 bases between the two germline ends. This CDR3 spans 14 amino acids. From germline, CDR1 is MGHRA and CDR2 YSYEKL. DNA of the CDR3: TGCGCCAGCAGCCGTCCGGACAGGAACACTGAAGCTTTCTTT. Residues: CASSRPDRNTEAFF.

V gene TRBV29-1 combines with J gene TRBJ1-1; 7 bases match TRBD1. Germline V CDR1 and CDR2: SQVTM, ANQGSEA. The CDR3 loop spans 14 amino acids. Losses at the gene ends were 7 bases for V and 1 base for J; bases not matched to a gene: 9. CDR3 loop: CSAPRQGKNTEAFF. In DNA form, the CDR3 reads TGCAGCGCTCCCCGACAGGGAAAGAACACTGAAGCTTTCTTT.

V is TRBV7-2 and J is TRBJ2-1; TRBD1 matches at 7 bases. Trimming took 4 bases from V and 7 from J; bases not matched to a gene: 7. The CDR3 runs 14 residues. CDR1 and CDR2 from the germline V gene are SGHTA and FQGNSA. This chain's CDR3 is CASSSRTGVNEQFF. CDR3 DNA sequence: TGTGCCAGCAGCTCCCGGACAGGTGTAAATGAGCAGTTCTTC.

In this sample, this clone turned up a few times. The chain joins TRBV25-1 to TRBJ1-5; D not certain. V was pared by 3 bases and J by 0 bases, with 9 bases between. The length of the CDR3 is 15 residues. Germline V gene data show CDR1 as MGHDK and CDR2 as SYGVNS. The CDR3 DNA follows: TGTGCCAGCAGTGAGCCCGGGGATAGCAATCAGCCCCAGCATTTT. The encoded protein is CASSEPGDSNQPQHF.

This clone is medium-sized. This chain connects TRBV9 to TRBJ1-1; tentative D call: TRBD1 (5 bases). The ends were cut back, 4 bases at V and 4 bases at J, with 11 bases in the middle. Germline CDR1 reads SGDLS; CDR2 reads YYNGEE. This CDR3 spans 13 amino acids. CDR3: CASSLPGSTEAFF. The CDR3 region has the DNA TGTGCCAGCAGCCTCCCAGGGAGCACTGAAGCTTTCTTT.

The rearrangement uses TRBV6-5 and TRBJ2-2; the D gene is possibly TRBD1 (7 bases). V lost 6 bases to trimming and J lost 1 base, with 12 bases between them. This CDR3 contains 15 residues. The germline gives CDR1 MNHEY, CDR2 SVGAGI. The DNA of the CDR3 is TGTGCCAGCAGCCGGGGGACAGAGAACACCGGGGAGCTGTTTTTT. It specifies CASSRGTENTGELFF.

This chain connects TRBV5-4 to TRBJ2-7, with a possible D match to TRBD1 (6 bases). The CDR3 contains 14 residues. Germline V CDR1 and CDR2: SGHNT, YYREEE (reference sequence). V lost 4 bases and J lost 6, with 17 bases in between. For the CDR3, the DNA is TGTGCCAGCAGCGCGAACCGGGACATGAGCGAGCAGTACTTC. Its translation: CASSANRDMSEQYF. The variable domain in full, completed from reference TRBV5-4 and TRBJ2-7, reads ETGVTQSPTHLIKTRGQQVTLRCSSQSGHNTVSWYQQALGQGPQFIFQYYREEENGRGNFPPRFSGLQFPNYSSELNVNALELDDSALYLCASSANRDMSEQYFGPGTRLTVT.

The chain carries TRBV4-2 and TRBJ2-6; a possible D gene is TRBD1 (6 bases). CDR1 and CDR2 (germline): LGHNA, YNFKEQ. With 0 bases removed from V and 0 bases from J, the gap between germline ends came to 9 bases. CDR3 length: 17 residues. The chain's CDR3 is CASSQDLGGSGANVLTF. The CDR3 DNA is TGTGCCAGCAGCCAAGACCTAGGGGGCTCTGGGGCCAACGTCCTGACTTTC.

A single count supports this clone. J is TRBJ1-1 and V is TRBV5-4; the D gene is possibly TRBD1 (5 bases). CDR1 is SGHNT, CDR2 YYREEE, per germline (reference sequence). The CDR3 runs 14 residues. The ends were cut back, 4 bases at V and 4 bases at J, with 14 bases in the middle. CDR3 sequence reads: CASSLGDGGTEAFF. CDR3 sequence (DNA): TGTGCCAGCAGCCTAGGGGATGGCGGCACTGAAGCTTTCTTT.

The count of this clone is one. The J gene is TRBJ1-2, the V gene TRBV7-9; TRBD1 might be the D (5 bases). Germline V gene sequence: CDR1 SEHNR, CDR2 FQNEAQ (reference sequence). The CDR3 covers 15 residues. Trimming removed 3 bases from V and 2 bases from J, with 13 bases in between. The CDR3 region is CASSLGVRVNYGYTF. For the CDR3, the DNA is TGTGCCAGCAGCTTGGGGGTCAGGGTCAACTATGGCTACACCTTC.

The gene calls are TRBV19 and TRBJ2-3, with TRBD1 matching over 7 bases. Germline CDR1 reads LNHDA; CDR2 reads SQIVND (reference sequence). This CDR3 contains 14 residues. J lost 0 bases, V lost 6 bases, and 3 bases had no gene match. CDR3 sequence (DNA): TGTGCCAGTAGACCGACAGGGAGCACAGATACGCAGTATTTT. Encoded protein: CASRPTGSTDTQYF.

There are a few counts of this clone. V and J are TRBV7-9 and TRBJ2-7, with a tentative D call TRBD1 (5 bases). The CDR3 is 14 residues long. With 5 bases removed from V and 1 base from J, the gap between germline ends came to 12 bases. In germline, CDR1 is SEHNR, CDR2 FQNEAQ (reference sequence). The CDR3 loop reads CASSGYRNSYEQYF. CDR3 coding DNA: TGTGCCAGCAGCGGCTACAGGAATTCCTACGAGCAGTACTTC.

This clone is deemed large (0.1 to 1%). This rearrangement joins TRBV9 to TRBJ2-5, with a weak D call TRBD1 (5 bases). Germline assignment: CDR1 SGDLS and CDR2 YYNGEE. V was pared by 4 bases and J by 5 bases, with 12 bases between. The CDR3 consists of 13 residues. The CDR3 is CASSLGDIETQYF. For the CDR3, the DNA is TGTGCCAGCAGCCTAGGGGATATTGAGACCCAGTACTTC.

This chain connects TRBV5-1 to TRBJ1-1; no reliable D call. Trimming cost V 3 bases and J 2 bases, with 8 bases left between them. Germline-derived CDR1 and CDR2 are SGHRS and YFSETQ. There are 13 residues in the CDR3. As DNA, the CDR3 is TGCGCCAGCAGCTCGGACTCAAACACTGAAGCTTTCTTT. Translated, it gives CASSSDSNTEAFF.

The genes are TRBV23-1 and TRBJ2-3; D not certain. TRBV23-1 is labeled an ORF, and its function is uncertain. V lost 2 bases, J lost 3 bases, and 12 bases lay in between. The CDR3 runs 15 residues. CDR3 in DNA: TGCGCCAGCAGTCAAAGGCAGGCGAGGACAGATACGCAGTATTTT. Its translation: CASSQRQARTDTQYF.

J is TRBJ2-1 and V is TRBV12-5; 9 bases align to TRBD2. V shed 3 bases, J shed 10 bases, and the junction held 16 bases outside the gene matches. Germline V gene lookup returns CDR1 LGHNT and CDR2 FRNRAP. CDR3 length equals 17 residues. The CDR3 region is CASGFSGGPSSYTEQFF. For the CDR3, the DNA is TGTGCTAGTGGTTTTAGCGGGGGCCCGAGCTCCTACACCGAGCAGTTCTTC.

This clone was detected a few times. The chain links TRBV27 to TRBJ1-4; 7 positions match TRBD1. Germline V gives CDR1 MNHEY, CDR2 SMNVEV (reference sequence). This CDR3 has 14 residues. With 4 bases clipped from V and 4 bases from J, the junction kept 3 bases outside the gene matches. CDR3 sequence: CASSSGQFNEKLFF. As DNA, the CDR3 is TGTGCCAGCAGTTCGGGACAGTTTAATGAAAAACTGTTTTTT.